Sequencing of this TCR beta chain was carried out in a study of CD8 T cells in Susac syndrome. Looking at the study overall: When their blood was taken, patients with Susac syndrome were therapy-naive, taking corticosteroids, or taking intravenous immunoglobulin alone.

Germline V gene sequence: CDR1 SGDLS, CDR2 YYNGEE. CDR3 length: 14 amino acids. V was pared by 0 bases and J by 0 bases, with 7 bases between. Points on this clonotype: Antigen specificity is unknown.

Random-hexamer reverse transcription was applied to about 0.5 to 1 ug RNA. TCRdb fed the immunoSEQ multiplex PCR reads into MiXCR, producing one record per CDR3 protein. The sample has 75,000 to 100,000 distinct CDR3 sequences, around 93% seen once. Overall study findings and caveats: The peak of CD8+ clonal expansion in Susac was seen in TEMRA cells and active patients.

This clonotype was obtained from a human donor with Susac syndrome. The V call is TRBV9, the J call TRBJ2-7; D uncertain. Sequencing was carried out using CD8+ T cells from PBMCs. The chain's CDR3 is CASSVEGSSYEQYF. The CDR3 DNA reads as TGTGCCAGCAGCGTAGAGGGCAGCTCCTACGAGCAGTACTTC.